The clone carrying this TCR beta chain has a handful of counts. Antigen unknown. The data originate from a study of T-cell memory formation after mild COVID-19. Each CDR3 protein is one row after TCRdb ran MiXCR on the 5' RACE reads. The sample records about 270,000 distinct CDR3 sequences, 15% to 20% being singletons. Points from the study as a whole: Shrinking CD4+ clones resided mostly in CM and EM, and CD8+ ones in EMRA.

Germline values: CDR1 SGHVS, CDR2 FQNEAQ. The CDR3 contains 13 residues. The germline V and J ends were trimmed by 5 bases and 5 bases, with 9 bases remaining between them. The sequencing sample was made of PBMCs or a T cell subset sorted from them (not recorded which). The source is a man between 18 and 29 years old who had mild COVID-19 (a few samples of this study predate the infection). Cell type and time point are not known. The rearrangement uses TRBV7-8 and TRBJ1-4, with D unresolved. The DNA of the CDR3 is TGTGCCAGCAGCCCCGGACGGAATGAAAAACTGTTTTTT. It encodes CASSPGRNEKLFF.